This T cell receptor (beta chain) was retrieved from a study of T-cell memory formation after mild COVID-19. Study-level findings and limits: The study found balanced CD4/CD8 in clones contracting day 15 to 85 and a CD4+ lean in later expanders. Memory cells collected pre-infection included some clones that later responded, suggesting cross-reactive memory joined.

Amplification by 5'RACE using constant-segment primers produced TCR alpha and TCR beta cDNA libraries that carried sample barcodes and UMIs. TCRdb passed the 5' RACE reads through MiXCR, listing each CDR3 protein once. The sample includes 110,000 to 150,000 distinct CDR3 sequences, approximately 26% of them seen just once. The CDR3 spans 16 residues. The J segment lost 4 bases and the V segment lost 3 bases, leaving 6 bases of the junction unmatched. Germline CDR1 is SGHRS and CDR2 is YFSETQ. Comments on this clonotype: Its antigen is as yet unknown.

This TCR came from an adult woman who had mild COVID-19 (a few samples of this study predate the infection). Cell type and time point are not known. Sample: PBMCs or a T cell subset sorted from them (not recorded which). This sequence joins TRBV5-1 and TRBJ2-1; 11 nucleotides line up with TRBD2. The CDR3 sequence: CASSSLAGGQYNEQFF. The CDR3 DNA reads TGCGCCAGCAGCTCCCTAGCGGGAGGTCAGTACAATGAGCAGTTCTTC.